This T cell receptor (beta chain) stems from a study of blood T cells in healthy people across ages. A sample-barcoded 5' primer and a J-beta primer mix were used in a second PCR of roughly 7 to 12 cycles. MiXCR was run by TCRdb on the 5' RACE reads, yielding one entry per CDR3 protein. The sample includes 1.4 million or so distinct CDR3 sequences, roughly two fifths seen only once; the top ten take over 3.5%. This clonotype was counted between two and nine times. This CDR3 region has 12 residues. The germline V and J ends were trimmed by 1 base and 15 bases, with 13 bases remaining between them. The sample comprised blood. The receptor comes from a young woman in good health. This chain joins TRBV12-3 or TRBV12-4 and TRBJ2-1, with D possibly TRBD1 on 6 matching bases. The CDR3 region has the DNA TGTGCCAGCAGTTTAGGGACAGACTCGGGGTTCTTC. Protein product: CASSLGTDSGFF.